Shown below are 14 T cell receptor beta chains from a single sample sequenced in a study of control samples from healthy donors and cancer patients. Sequencing used immunoSEQ multiplex PCR; TCRdb keeps in-frame clones, though not all of them. The sample shows 130,000 or so clones, about 88% of them seen only once. Specimen: blood. These receptors all come from a middle-aged man in good health.

The V call is TRBV5-1, the J call TRBJ2-7; D unresolved. Per the germline V gene, CDR1 is SGHRS and CDR2 is YFSETQ. The CDR3 has 14 residues. Trimming removed 0 bases at V and 0 bases at J, with 7 bases between. CDR3 region: CASSLAESSYEQYF. Written as DNA, the CDR3 is TGCGCCAGCAGCTTGGCGGAGAGCTCCTACGAGCAGTACTTC.

V usage is TRBV2 and J usage is TRBJ1-2; D is unresolved. Germline V gene sequence: CDR1 SNHLY, CDR2 FYNNEI. This CDR3 is built from 13 residues. The ends were cut back, 2 bases at V and 3 bases at J, with 7 bases in the middle. CDR3 region: CASSESGDYGYTF. The CDR3 bases are TGTGCCAGCAGTGAATCCGGGGACTATGGCTACACCTTC.

The chain employs TRBV5-6 and TRBJ2-3; D remains ambiguous. CDR3 length: 12 residues. The V gene lost 0 bases and the J gene lost 4 bases, with 3 bases spanning the gap. Germline loops: CDR1 SGHDT, CDR2 YYEEEE. The CDR3 coding sequence is TGTGCCAGCAGCTTGGAATCAGATACGCAGTATTTT. Protein product: CASSLESDTQYF.

The table lists this clone with a few counts. The DNA of the CDR3 is TGTGCCAGCAGCCCCCACCGATGGGGGGGCGGCACTGAAGCTTTCTTT. This gives the protein CASSPHRWGGGTEAFF. V is TRBV7-8 and J is TRBJ1-1; D perhaps matches TRBD1 (6 bases). Germline-derived CDR1 and CDR2 are SGHVS and FQNEAQ. This CDR3 spans 16 amino acids. V lost 5 bases and J lost 4, with 20 bases in between.

J is TRBJ2-2 and V is TRBV11-1, with unresolved D. Between the trimmed V and J ends, which lost 6 bases and 5 bases, there was a span of 4 bases. The CDR3 totals 11 residues. In germline, CDR1 is SGHAT, CDR2 FQDESV (reference sequence). The CDR3 region has the DNA TGTGCCAGCAGGTGGACCGGGGAGCTGTTTTTT. It specifies CASRWTGELFF.

The chain carries TRBV27 and TRBJ2-1; 10 positions agree with TRBD1. The ends lost 8 bases at V and 7 bases at J; junction bases unmatched: 11. The CDR3 runs to 15 residues. CDR1 is MNHEY and CDR2 is SMNVEV in the germline V gene (reference sequence). The CDR3 here is CASATRDRGWNEQFF. The CDR3 DNA reads as TGTGCCAGCGCGACACGGGACAGGGGATGGAATGAGCAGTTCTTC.

To note about this clone: No DNA is shown, since the ends of the CDR3 on it are uncertain; the CDR3 is the one TCRdb lists. The chain employs TRBV27 and TRBJ1-2; the tabulated D call, TRBD1, remains unverified against the DNA. The CDR3 has 16 residues if both end residues are counted. Germline assignment: CDR1 MNHEY and CDR2 SMNVEV (reference sequence). The CDR3: CASSTSLGQTTYGYTF.

This chain links TRBV27 with TRBJ2-7, with TRBD1 matching over 10 bases. The J segment lost 6 bases and the V segment lost 4 bases, leaving 15 bases of the junction unmatched. This CDR3 contains 17 residues. Germline CDR1 MNHEY, CDR2 SMNVEV (reference sequence). This chain's CDR3 is CASSSLLTGGGPSEQYF. CDR3 in DNA: TGTGCCAGCAGTTCCCTCCTGACAGGGGGCGGCCCCAGCGAGCAGTACTTC.

The chain is built from TRBV7-3 and TRBJ2-7, with D perhaps given as TRBD1 or TRBD2 (5 bases each). Trimming removed 5 bases from V and 5 bases from J, with 13 bases in between. CDR3 length equals 13 residues. Germline-derived CDR1 and CDR2 are SGHTA and FQGTGA. CDR3 loop: CASSPTPGHEQYF. The CDR3 DNA sequence: TGTGCCAGCAGCCCTACACCGGGGCACGAGCAGTACTTC. Full variable domain (rest looked up from reference TRBV7-3 and TRBJ2-7): GAGVSQTPSNKVTEKGKYVELRCDPISGHTALYWYRQSLGQGPEFLIYFQGTGAADDSGLPNDRFFAVRPEGSVSTLKIQRTERGDSAVYLCASSPTPGHEQYFGPGTRLTVT.

This clone was seen only a few times. This rearrangement joins TRBV5-1 to TRBJ2-7; the match to TRBD2 covers 13 bases. The CDR3 covers 18 residues. CDR1 and CDR2 from the germline V gene are SGHRS and YFSETQ. The V and J ends lost 2 bases and 3 bases, in that order; junction bases with no gene match: 11. This chain's CDR3 is CASSFGLAGAPRGYEQYF. CDR3 sequence (DNA): TGCGCCAGCAGCTTCGGACTAGCGGGGGCCCCTAGGGGCTACGAGCAGTACTTC.

The chain combines TRBV7-4 with TRBJ2-7; 7 nucleotides line up with TRBD1. There are 15 residues in the CDR3. The germline gives CDR1 SGHVT, CDR2 SQSDAQ. V dropped 5 bases and J dropped 6; count of bases not matched to a gene: 13. The CDR3 spells CASSPPKRQGIEQYF. The CDR3 nucleotides read TGTGCCAGCAGCCCACCCAAACGACAGGGTATCGAGCAGTACTTC.

This clone was found once. The chain joins TRBV9 to TRBJ2-7, with a possible D match to TRBD1 (6 bases). Between the trimmed V and J ends, which lost 3 bases and 6 bases, there was a span of 22 bases. The CDR3 totals 16 residues. CDR1 is SGDLS, CDR2 YYNGEE, per germline. As DNA, the CDR3 is TGTGCCAGCAGCGCGTCAACGAATACTGCAGGGGTCGAGCAGTACTTC. It specifies CASSASTNTAGVEQYF.

The gene calls are TRBV2 and TRBJ1-4; a possible D gene is TRBD1 (5 bases). Germline CDR1 and CDR2: SNHLY and FYNNEI. The V end was cut by 8 bases, the J end by 5 bases, with 15 bases between. The CDR3 length is 14 residues. The CDR3 DNA reads TGTGCCAGCGGAACAGGAACCCAAAATGAAAAACTGTTTTTT. Translating it yields CASGTGTQNEKLFF.

The chain recombines TRBV6-4 with TRBJ2-7; D is ambiguous. The CDR3 is 13 amino acids. V lost 0 bases and J lost 3, with 6 bases in between. Germline V gene lookup returns CDR1 MRHNA and CDR2 SNTAGT. CDR3 amino acids: CASSDSAGYEQYF. Here the CDR3 DNA reads TGTGCCAGCAGTGACTCCGCCGGCTACGAGCAGTACTTC.